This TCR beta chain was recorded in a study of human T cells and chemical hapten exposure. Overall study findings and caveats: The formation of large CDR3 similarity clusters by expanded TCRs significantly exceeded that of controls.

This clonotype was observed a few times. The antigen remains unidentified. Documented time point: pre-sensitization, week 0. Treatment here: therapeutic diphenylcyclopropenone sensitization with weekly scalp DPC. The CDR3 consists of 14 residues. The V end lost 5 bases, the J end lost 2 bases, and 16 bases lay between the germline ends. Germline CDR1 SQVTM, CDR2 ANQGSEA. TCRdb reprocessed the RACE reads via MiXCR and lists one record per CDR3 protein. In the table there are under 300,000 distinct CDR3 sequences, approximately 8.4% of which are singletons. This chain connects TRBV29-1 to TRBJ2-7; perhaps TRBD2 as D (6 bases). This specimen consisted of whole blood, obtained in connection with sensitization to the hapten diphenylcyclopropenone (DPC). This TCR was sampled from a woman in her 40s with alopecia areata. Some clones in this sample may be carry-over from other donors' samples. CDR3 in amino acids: CSVMGGKNTYEQYF. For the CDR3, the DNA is TGCAGCGTTATGGGCGGGAAAAACACCTACGAGCAGTACTTC.